The present T cell receptor beta chain was sequenced within a study of metastatic and nonmetastatic thyroid tumors. The overall study: Blood and tumor or nodule tissue repertoires from malignant and benign thyroid patients were compared. Study outcomes and limitations: Reported TCR beta diversity, measured in blood and tumor, was significantly higher for malignant thyroid tumors than for benign nodules.

All patients reached thyroid surgery having received no treatment beforehand. TCRdb re-processed the PCR reads through MiXCR. The data contain under 35,000 clones, roughly 25% of them singletons. On this clone itself: Its antigen is not identified. Sequence at one end of the junction differs from germline and may be a read error.

This CDR3 is 15 amino acids long. Germline values: CDR1 SGHAT, CDR2 FQNNGV. Sequences were obtained from blood. This clonotype was obtained from a female donor with papillary thyroid cancer or a benign thyroid nodule (not recorded which). Some clones in this sample may be carry-over from other donors' samples. This sequence joins TRBV11-2 and TRBJ2-1; TRBD2 aligns across 9 bases. The CDR3 here is CDSSSRLAGSTEQFF. The CDR3 bases are TGTGACAGCAGCTCCCGCCTAGCGGGAAGTACTGAGCAGTTCTTC. The variable domain in full, with the rest retrieved from reference TRBV11-2 and TRBJ2-1, is EAGVAQSPRYKIIEKRQSVAFWCNPISGHATLYWYQQILGQGPKLLIQFQNNGVVDDSQLPKDRFSAERLKGVDSTLKIQPAKLEDSAVYLCDSSSRLAGSTEQFFGPGTRLTVL.